This passage covers 17 T cell receptor beta chains from one sample sequenced in a study of cytomegalovirus exposure and HLA in healthy donors. The PCR was carried out with 60 Vbeta primers and 13 Jbeta primers. Produced via immunoSEQ multiplex PCR; TCRdb's table is partial and in-frame only. This sample yields roughly 100,000 clones, of which nearly 85% are seen a single time; 5% to 6.5% belongs to the top ten. Sequencing was done on a sample of PBMCs. The receptors stem from a man aged 18 to 35 in good health and CMV-seronegative.

V is TRBV19 and J is TRBJ2-7; TRBD1 aligns across 9 bases. Germline V lookup: CDR1 LNHDA, CDR2 SQIVND (reference sequence). V lost 6 bases, J lost 3 bases, and 6 bases stayed unmatched. CDR3 length equals 14 residues. The CDR3 spells CASSPGTGFYEQYF. The CDR3 DNA follows: TGTGCCAGTAGCCCCGGGACAGGGTTCTACGAGCAGTACTTC.

This clone was recorded once. The chain couples TRBV28 to TRBJ2-1; D possibly corresponds to TRBD2 (6 bases). The CDR3 contains 13 residues. Deletions cut 1 base from V and 10 bases from J, with 11 bases between. Per germline, CDR1 MDHEN and CDR2 SYDVKM. DNA for the CDR3: TGTGCCAGCAGTTTATCCGCGGGAATCGAGCAGTTCTTC. As protein: CASSLSAGIEQFF. Variable domain in full (rest from reference TRBV28 and TRBJ2-1): DVKVTQSSRYLVKRTGEKVFLECVQDMDHENMFWYRQDPGLGLRLIYFSYDVKMKEKGDIPEGYSVSREKKERFSLILESASTNQTSMYLCASSLSAGIEQFFGPGTRLTVL.

This chain links TRBV15 with TRBJ1-2; 10 nucleotides agree with TRBD1. The CDR3 sequence is 14 residues long. After removal of 4 bases from V and 8 bases from J, the junction contained 7 bases not matched to a gene. Per germline, CDR1 LNHNV and CDR2 YYDKDF (reference sequence). CDR3 protein: CATSKTGGSKGYTF. In DNA form, the CDR3 reads TGTGCCACCAGCAAGACAGGGGGCTCGAAAGGCTACACCTTC.

This chain connects TRBV28 to TRBJ2-7; TRBD2 agrees at 13 bases. CDR1 is MDHEN and CDR2 is SYDVKM in the germline V gene. The V gene end was trimmed by 5 bases and the J gene end by 2 bases; junction bases not matched to a gene: 6. This CDR3 is built from 16 residues. The CDR3 coding sequence is TGTGCCAGCAGTCCCTCCGGGACTAGCGGGACCTACGAGCAGTACTTC. Its translation: CASSPSGTSGTYEQYF.

The chain recombines TRBV15 with TRBJ1-2, with no clear D. Germline V gene data show CDR1 as LNHNV and CDR2 as YYDKDF (reference sequence). The CDR3 totals 16 residues. Trimming left V 0 bases short and J 6 bases short, with 17 bases between. The chain's CDR3 is CATSRDFMEWVNGYTF. The CDR3 coding sequence is TGTGCCACCAGCAGAGATTTCATGGAGTGGGTAAATGGCTACACCTTC.

The chain carries TRBV18 and TRBJ1-1; no firm D call. Germline V gene sequence: CDR1 KGHSH, CDR2 LQKENI. The V end lost 6 bases, the J end lost 11 bases, and 16 bases lay between the germline ends. The CDR3 runs 12 residues. Here the CDR3 reads CASSQRGLEAFF. CDR3 nucleotide sequence: TGTGCCAGCTCTCAACGGGGTCTCGAGGCTTTCTTT.

V usage is TRBV28 and J usage is TRBJ2-7; 9 bases are a match to TRBD1. The CDR3 runs 13 residues. The germline V gene encodes CDR1 MDHEN and CDR2 SYDVKM. V dropped 10 bases and J dropped 5; count of bases not matched to a gene: 9. For the CDR3, the DNA is TGTGCCACCGGGGACAGGGAGTTCCACGAGCAGTACTTC. This encodes CATGDREFHEQYF. Complete variable domain (other parts from reference TRBV28 and TRBJ2-7): DVKVTQSSRYLVKRTGEKVFLECVQDMDHENMFWYRQDPGLGLRLIYFSYDVKMKEKGDIPEGYSVSREKKERFSLILESASTNQTSMYLCATGDREFHEQYFGPGTRLTVT.

The J gene is TRBJ2-7, the V gene TRBV29-1; tentative D call: TRBD1 (6 bases). Trimming shortened V by 7 bases and J by 0 bases, and 10 bases separated the two germline ends. CDR1 and CDR2 from the germline V gene are SQVTM and ANQGSEA. This CDR3 has 12 amino acids. DNA of the CDR3: TGCAGCGCAGGGGACGGCTCCTACGAGCAGTACTTC. It yields the protein CSAGDGSYEQYF.

This clone appeared a few times. This chain joins TRBV2 and TRBJ2-2; D may be TRBD2 (5 bases). This CDR3 has 15 residues. Trimming pared 4 bases from V and 5 bases from J, leaving 14 bases between. Germline loops: CDR1 SNHLY, CDR2 FYNNEI. The CDR3 reads CASSVTDPGTGELFF. The CDR3 DNA reads TGTGCCAGCAGTGTTACGGACCCGGGGACCGGGGAGCTGTTTTTT.

The chain recombines TRBV7-9 with TRBJ2-5; D is possibly TRBD2 (6 bases). V lost 1 base and J lost 5, with 14 bases in between. CDR1 and CDR2 from the germline V gene are SEHNR and FQNEAQ (reference sequence). The CDR3 consists of 15 residues. This CDR3 reads CASSLGTGERETQYF. The DNA of the CDR3 is TGTGCCAGCAGCTTAGGTACGGGAGAGAGGGAGACCCAGTACTTC.

This chain uses TRBV7-9 with TRBJ2-3; D gene uncertain. The length of the CDR3 is 17 residues. Per germline, CDR1 SEHNR and CDR2 FQNEAQ (reference sequence). Trimming left V 5 bases short and J 1 base short, with 19 bases between. The CDR3, as DNA: TGTGCCAGCAGCCCCCTGGAAAGGCCAGAGGGCACAGATACGCAGTATTTT. Its protein product is CASSPLERPEGTDTQYF.

CDR3 coding DNA: TGTGCCAGCAGCCCCACCGGGACTAGCGATATAAATGAGCAGTTCTTC. It translates to CASSPTGTSDINEQFF. The J gene is TRBJ2-1, the V gene TRBV7-3; 10 nucleotides agree with TRBD2. This CDR3 is 16 amino acids long. With V trimmed by 5 bases and J by 7 bases, 11 bases remained unmatched. Germline V gene data show CDR1 as SGHTA and CDR2 as FQGTGA.

This clone was observed a single time. The chain couples TRBV11-2 to TRBJ1-1; no reliable D call. CDR3 length equals 13 residues. Germline V lookup: CDR1 SGHAT, CDR2 FQNNGV. The V end lost 1 base, the J end lost 1 base, and 4 bases lay between the germline ends. The CDR3, as DNA: TGTGCCAGCAGCTTAGTCAGGAACACTGAAGCTTTCTTT. As protein: CASSLVRNTEAFF.

The rearrangement links TRBV13 to TRBJ2-1; tentative D call: TRBD1 (6 bases). Deletions cut 11 bases from V and 8 bases from J, with 22 bases between. The CDR3 loop spans 14 amino acids. From germline, CDR1 is PRHDT and CDR2 FYEKMQ (reference sequence). CDR3 sequence: CAAAGVNRADEQFF. The CDR3 DNA follows: TGTGCCGCGGCAGGGGTGAATCGTGCAGATGAGCAGTTCTTC.

The chain joins TRBV20-1 to TRBJ2-2, with a weak D call TRBD2 (6 bases). The CDR3 length is 11 residues. Trimming took off 6 bases at V and 7 bases at J, with 9 bases between the two ends. Per the germline V gene, CDR1 is DFQATT and CDR2 is SNEGSKA (reference sequence). This CDR3 is CSAGRNGELFF. Written as DNA, the CDR3 is TGCAGTGCGGGGAGGAACGGGGAGCTGTTTTTT.

The chain combines TRBV30 with TRBJ1-1, with 9 bases matching TRBD1. CDR1 and CDR2 (germline): GTSNPN, SVGIG (reference sequence). This CDR3 is 13 amino acids long. V lost 3 bases and J lost 4; bases outside the gene matches: 3. CDR3 DNA sequence: TGTGCCTGGAGGACAGGGGGGAGCACTGAAGCTTTCTTT. As protein: CAWRTGGSTEAFF.

The chain has TRBV7-2 and TRBJ2-5, with TRBD2 identical over 8 bases. The CDR3 contains 16 residues. V trimming: 2 bases; J trimming: 4 bases; junction bases outside the gene matches: 9. Germline-derived CDR1 and CDR2 are SGHTA and FQGNSA. As DNA, the CDR3 is TGTGCCAGCAGCTTACTAGCGGGCACTAGGGGAGAGACCCAGTACTTC. Its translation is CASSLLAGTRGETQYF. Complete variable domain (other parts from reference TRBV7-2 and TRBJ2-5): GAGVSQSPSNKVTEKGKDVELRCDPISGHTALYWYRQSLGQGLEFLIYFQGNSAPDKSGLPSDRFSAERTGGSVSTLTIQRTQQEDSAVYLCASSLLAGTRGETQYFGPGTRLLVL.